The 17 T cell receptor beta chains presented below share a single source sample, sequenced in a study of blood T cell repertoires in COVID-19. Clones were sequenced by immunoSEQ multiplex PCR, and TCRdb holds only the in-frame ones, with some missing. The data show a few hundred thousand clones, around 84% seen once. The sequencing sample was made of peripheral blood. These receptors were taken from a man aged 25-40 years with active or convalescent COVID-19.

This sequence joins TRBV9 and TRBJ1-2; 9 nucleotides line up with TRBD1. With V trimmed by 2 bases and J by 2 bases, 4 bases remained unmatched. This CDR3 is built from 15 residues. Germline lookup yields CDR1 SGDLS and CDR2 YYNGEE. DNA of the CDR3: TGTGCCAGCAGCGTGCACGACAGGGGGAACTATGGCTACACCTTC. Translation gives CASSVHDRGNYGYTF. The whole variable domain, remainder taken from reference TRBV9 and TRBJ1-2, is DSGVTQTPKHLITATGQRVTLRCSPRSGDLSVYWYQQSLDQGLQFLIQYYNGEERAKGNILERFSAQQFPDLHSELNLSSLELGDSALYFCASSVHDRGNYGYTFGSGTRLTVV.

The rearrangement uses TRBV11-2 and TRBJ2-5, with 8 bases lining up with TRBD2. V lost 5 bases to trimming and J lost 5 bases; unmatched junction nucleotides: 7. The CDR3 has 14 residues. Germline V CDR1 and CDR2: SGHAT, FQNNGV. DNA of the CDR3: TGTGCCAGCAGCCTTAGCGGGGACAAGGAGACCCAGTACTTC. It is translated as CASSLSGDKETQYF.

The V and J genes are TRBV7-2 and TRBJ1-1; tentative D call: TRBD1 (6 bases). Per the germline V gene, CDR1 is SGHTA and CDR2 is FQGNSA. The CDR3 covers 14 residues. The ends were cut back, 5 bases at V and 1 base at J, with 11 bases in the middle. CDR3: CASSTPGQNTEAFF. DNA for the CDR3: TGTGCCAGCAGCACGCCGGGACAGAACACTGAAGCTTTCTTT.

This rearrangement joins TRBV4-1 to TRBJ2-1; TRBD2 might be the D (6 bases). Germline lookup yields CDR1 MGHRA and CDR2 YSYEKL. This CDR3 has 14 amino acids. Trimming took off 4 bases at V and 10 bases at J, with 17 bases between the two ends. This CDR3 reads CASSPRREGQEQFF. The CDR3, as DNA: TGCGCCAGCAGCCCTAGGCGGGAAGGTCAGGAGCAGTTCTTC.

V is TRBV6-5 and J is TRBJ1-2, with 11 nucleotides matching TRBD1. This CDR3 is 14 amino acids long. Trimming at V came to 5 bases and at J to 7 bases, leaving 6 bases not matched to a gene. The germline gives CDR1 MNHEY, CDR2 SVGAGI. The CDR3 sequence is CASSNRTGGSGYTF. CDR3 sequence (DNA): TGTGCCAGCAGTAACCGGACAGGGGGCTCTGGCTACACCTTC.

In DNA, the CDR3 is TGTGCCAGTAGGCCCGGGGTAGGGGAAAAACTGTTTTTT. Translated, it gives CASRPGVGEKLFF. The V gene is TRBV19, the J gene TRBJ1-4; no reliable D call. Per germline, CDR1 LNHDA and CDR2 SQIVND (reference sequence). V lost 6 bases and J lost 8, with 13 bases in between. This CDR3 has 13 amino acids.

This chain uses TRBV6-6 with TRBJ1-1; D remains unclear. The length of the CDR3 is 12 residues. Trimming removed 10 bases at V and 1 base at J, with 10 bases between. Germline lookup yields CDR1 MNHNY and CDR2 SVGAGI (reference sequence). The CDR3 sequence: CAIRDWNTEAFF. DNA for the CDR3: TGTGCCATCCGCGACTGGAACACTGAAGCTTTCTTT.

This clone showed up just once. This chain joins TRBV9 and TRBJ2-7; TRBD2 agrees at 7 bases. The CDR3 runs to 17 residues. Trimming at V came to 4 bases and at J to 0 bases, leaving 13 bases not matched to a gene. Germline V gene lookup returns CDR1 SGDLS and CDR2 YYNGEE. CDR3 sequence reads: CASSLTSGTARSYEQYF. In nucleotides, the CDR3 is TGTGCCAGCAGCCTAACGAGCGGGACCGCACGCTCCTACGAGCAGTACTTC. The full variable domain, rest sourced from reference TRBV9 and TRBJ2-7, is DSGVTQTPKHLITATGQRVTLRCSPRSGDLSVYWYQQSLDQGLQFLIQYYNGEERAKGNILERFSAQQFPDLHSELNLSSLELGDSALYFCASSLTSGTARSYEQYFGPGTRLTVT.

The chain couples TRBV21-1 to TRBJ1-1; the listed D gene, TRBD1, was not tested against the DNA. TRBV21-1 is a recognized pseudogene. This CDR3 is 17 amino acids long. The CDR3 loop is CASSKGGQGAVNTEAFF. Written as DNA, the CDR3 is TGTGCCAGCAGCAAAGGGGGACAGGGGGCCGTGAACACTGAAGCTTTCTTT.

The chain couples TRBV7-2 to TRBJ1-2; TRBD1 is a possible D gene (6 bases). The germline V and J ends were trimmed by 5 bases and 4 bases, with 23 bases remaining between them. Germline CDR1 SGHTA, CDR2 FQGNSA. This CDR3 contains 17 residues. CDR3 in DNA: TGTGCCAGCAGCAGCCGCACCTCAGGGGTAAAACTCTATGGCTACACCTTC. It yields the protein CASSSRTSGVKLYGYTF.

This sequence joins TRBV9 and TRBJ2-3; the match to TRBD1 covers 9 bases. With V trimmed by 3 bases and J by 2 bases, 4 bases remained unmatched. The germline V gene has CDR1 SGDLS and CDR2 YYNGEE. The CDR3 spans 15 residues. For the CDR3, the DNA is TGTGCCAGCAGCGCCGGGACAGGGATCACAGATACGCAGTATTTT. This gives the protein CASSAGTGITDTQYF.

The CDR3 DNA reads TGTGCCAGCAGCCAAGCCTTTACAGGGAACACTGAAGCTTTCTTT. Translating gives CASSQAFTGNTEAFF. This rearrangement joins TRBV14 to TRBJ1-1; tentatively, D is TRBD1 (5 bases). This CDR3 is built from 15 residues. Germline lookup yields CDR1 SGHDN and CDR2 FVKESK. V lost 1 base, J lost 1 base, and 10 bases lay in between.

J is TRBJ2-7 and V is TRBV19; D is possibly TRBD2 (6 bases). With 5 bases removed from V and 2 bases from J, the gap between germline ends came to 13 bases. This CDR3 is built from 14 residues. Germline assignment: CDR1 LNHDA and CDR2 SQIVND (reference sequence). In DNA form, the CDR3 reads TGTGCCAGTAGTGCCGGGGCGGGGCCCTACGAGCAGTACTTC. Amino acids: CASSAGAGPYEQYF.

The table lists this clone with a few counts. The rearrangement links TRBV7-2 to TRBJ1-2, with unresolved D. The CDR3 is 14 amino acids. V lost 0 bases and J 3 bases, leaving 8 bases between the germline ends. CDR1 is SGHTA and CDR2 is FQGNSA in the germline V gene. The CDR3 bases are TGTGCCAGCAGCTTAGCGATCCAGGACTATGGCTACACCTTC. Residues: CASSLAIQDYGYTF.

The chain links TRBV7-8 to TRBJ2-4, with 15 bases aligning to TRBD2. The germline V gene has CDR1 SGHVS and CDR2 FQNEAQ. The CDR3 runs 18 residues. V shed 5 bases, J shed 0 bases, and the junction held 5 bases outside the gene matches. The CDR3 DNA follows: TGTGCCAGCAGCCCGGGACTAGCGGGGGGACCAGCCAAAAACATTCAGTACTTC. It codes for CASSPGLAGGPAKNIQYF.

The V and J genes are TRBV9 and TRBJ2-3; a weak D match, TRBD2 (6 bases). This CDR3 contains 14 residues. The V and J ends lost 7 bases and 0 bases respectively, with 12 bases between them. Germline-derived CDR1 and CDR2 are SGDLS and YYNGEE. The CDR3, as DNA: TGTGCCAGCGGGGGGAAGAATAGCACAGATACGCAGTATTTT. It yields the protein CASGGKNSTDTQYF.

The chain couples TRBV28 to TRBJ1-4, with 7 bases matching TRBD1. The J segment lost 5 bases and the V segment lost 6 bases, leaving 6 bases of the junction unmatched. Germline loops: CDR1 MDHEN, CDR2 SYDVKM. This CDR3 contains 14 residues. The CDR3 nucleotides are TGTGCCAGCAGCCGGACAGGAGGGAATGAAAAACTGTTTTTT. It encodes CASSRTGGNEKLFF.